The 14 T cell receptor beta chains below were found in one sample sequenced in a study of control samples from healthy donors and cancer patients. Profiling relied on immunoSEQ multiplex PCR, and the TCRdb table lists in-frame clones only, not all of them. The data hold 260,000 or so clones, with roughly 80% observed a single time. The source material was PBMCs. These receptors all come from a woman aged 55 to 70 with lung cancer.

The gene calls are TRBV6-5 and TRBJ2-7; TRBD1 agrees at 8 bases. The CDR3 consists of 15 residues. From germline, CDR1 is MNHEY and CDR2 SVGAGI. J lost 6 bases, V lost 0 bases, and 7 bases had no gene match. The CDR3 protein is CASSYSRGTGGEQYF. The CDR3 DNA reads as TGTGCCAGCAGTTACTCGAGAGGGACAGGAGGCGAGCAGTACTTC.

The V gene is TRBV6-5, the J gene TRBJ2-7; TRBD2 matches at 10 bases. CDR3 length equals 15 residues. V shed 5 bases, J shed 1 base, and the junction held 5 bases outside the gene matches. The germline gives CDR1 MNHEY, CDR2 SVGAGI. CDR3 DNA: TGTGCCAGCAGTCCTAGCGGGGGAAAGTCCTACGAGCAGTACTTC. It encodes CASSPSGGKSYEQYF.

The J gene is TRBJ2-6, the V gene TRBV4-1; TRBD1 aligns across 7 bases. This CDR3 spans 17 amino acids. The germline V gene encodes CDR1 MGHRA and CDR2 YSYEKL. The V gene end was trimmed by 5 bases and the J gene end by 0 bases; junction bases not matched to a gene: 7. CDR3 DNA: TGCGCCAGCAGCGGACAGGCCTCTTCCTCTGGGGCCAACGTCCTGACTTTC. This translates into CASSGQASSSGANVLTF.

This chain connects TRBV30 to TRBJ2-6; 7 positions agree with TRBD1. With 4 bases clipped from V and 4 bases from J, the junction kept 4 bases outside the gene matches. Germline assignment: CDR1 GTSNPN and CDR2 SVGIG (reference sequence). The CDR3 sequence is 14 residues long. This CDR3 reads CAWNRGLGANVLTF. In DNA form, the CDR3 reads TGTGCCTGGAATAGGGGGCTCGGGGCCAACGTCCTGACTTTC.

This chain joins TRBV9 and TRBJ2-1, with no clear D. The CDR3 extends over 15 amino acids. The germline gives CDR1 SGDLS, CDR2 YYNGEE. V lost 0 bases and J 0 bases, leaving 7 bases between the germline ends. In nucleotides, the CDR3 is TGTGCCAGCAGCGTAGCGGCTAACTCCTACAATGAGCAGTTCTTC. Its translation: CASSVAANSYNEQFF.

The rearrangement joins TRBV15 to TRBJ2-3; unclear D gene. CDR1 and CDR2 (germline): LNHNV, YYDKDF (reference sequence). The V gene lost 0 bases and the J gene lost 2 bases, with 12 bases spanning the gap. The CDR3 has 16 amino acids. The CDR3: CATSRDAEKLTDTQYF. CDR3 sequence (DNA): TGTGCCACCAGCAGAGATGCCGAAAAACTCACAGATACGCAGTATTTT. The variable domain in full, with the rest retrieved from reference TRBV15 and TRBJ2-3, is DAMVIQNPRYQVTQFGKPVTLSCSQTLNHNVMYWYQQKSSQAPKLLFHYYDKDFNNEADTPDNFQSRRPNTSFCFLDIRSPGLGDTAMYLCATSRDAEKLTDTQYFGPGTRLTVL.

This clone was counted once. V usage is TRBV27 and J usage is TRBJ2-5; D tentatively reads TRBD1 or TRBD2 (5 bases each). There are 14 residues in the CDR3. Between the trimmed V and J ends, which lost 4 bases and 7 bases, there was a span of 16 bases. Per germline, CDR1 MNHEY and CDR2 SMNVEV (reference sequence). The CDR3 loop reads CASSSVGASGTQYF. CDR3 sequence (DNA): TGTGCCAGCAGTTCAGTCGGGGCGTCCGGGACCCAGTACTTC.

The rearrangement uses TRBV7-3 and TRBJ1-1, with D perhaps matching TRBD1 (5 bases). V lost 4 bases, J lost 1 base, and 10 bases lay in between. The CDR3 length is 14 residues. Looked up from germline, CDR1 is SGHTA and CDR2 is FQGTGA. CDR3 sequence: CASSSDDRNTEAFF. The CDR3 DNA sequence: TGTGCCAGCAGCTCCGACGACAGGAACACTGAAGCTTTCTTT.

V and J are TRBV5-6 and TRBJ2-7; tentative D call: TRBD1 (5 bases). The CDR3 contains 14 residues. V was trimmed by 4 bases and J by 0 bases, leaving 11 bases between them. The germline V gene encodes CDR1 SGHDT and CDR2 YYEEEE. The CDR3 DNA reads TGTGCCAGCAGCCCGTTCAGGGTCTCCTACGAGCAGTACTTC. Translating gives CASSPFRVSYEQYF.

The V gene is TRBV5-1, the J gene TRBJ1-4, with unresolved D. Germline V lookup: CDR1 SGHRS, CDR2 YFSETQ. The CDR3 loop spans 14 amino acids. The V end was cut by 0 bases, the J end by 8 bases, with 11 bases between. CDR3 in DNA: TGCGCCAGCAGCTTGGGGGATGGTTGGGAAAAACTGTTTTTT. It codes for CASSLGDGWEKLFF.

The V and J genes are TRBV4-1 and TRBJ2-7; a weak D match, TRBD2 (5 bases). V was shortened by 0 bases and J by 2 bases, with 11 bases between the two germline ends. CDR1 is MGHRA, CDR2 YSYEKL, per germline. The CDR3 covers 15 residues. CDR3 protein: CASSQEKDFPYEQYF. In nucleotides, the CDR3 is TGCGCCAGCAGCCAAGAAAAGGACTTCCCCTACGAGCAGTACTTC.

This clone was detected only once. This chain joins TRBV11-2 and TRBJ1-2; TRBD1 might be the D (6 bases). V was cut by 0 bases and J by 6 bases, with 8 bases left in between. This CDR3 is built from 13 residues. Germline V CDR1 and CDR2: SGHAT, FQNNGV. CDR3 DNA sequence: TGTGCCAGCAGCTTAGAAGGGGGGCATGGCTACACCTTC. Encoded protein: CASSLEGGHGYTF.

A single count supports this clone. This chain connects TRBV18 to TRBJ2-7; 7 bases line up with TRBD1. The J segment lost 0 bases and the V segment lost 6 bases, leaving 5 bases of the junction unmatched. This CDR3 has 14 residues. CDR1 and CDR2 (germline): KGHSH, LQKENI. CDR3 amino acids: CASSPGQSSYEQYF. In DNA form, the CDR3 reads TGTGCCAGCTCCCCGGGACAGAGCTCCTACGAGCAGTACTTC.

This clone has more than one count but fewer than ten. This chain links TRBV2 with TRBJ2-3; D gene unclear. CDR1 is SNHLY and CDR2 is FYNNEI in the germline V gene. V lost 4 bases and J lost 0, with 11 bases in between. This CDR3 spans 15 amino acids. The CDR3 loop reads CASSVLSSSTDTQYF. The CDR3 nucleotides are TGTGCCAGCAGTGTGCTCAGTTCTAGCACAGATACGCAGTATTTT.